This T cell receptor beta chain was recovered during a study of CD8 T cells in ankylosing spondylitis. Study conclusions and caveats: Disease-associated clones were CD8+ and fairly uncommon in peripheral blood. According to the report, clones linked to the disease were significantly enriched in matched synovial fluid samples taken from ankylosing spondylitis patients.

Each CDR3 protein is one row after TCRdb ran MiXCR on the 5' RACE reads. The data show some 92,000 distinct CDR3 sequences, around 30% seen once. CDR1 is SNHLY, CDR2 FYNNEI, per germline. CDR3 length equals 14 residues. V lost 3 bases to trimming and J lost 6 bases, with 12 bases between them. Of note for this clonotype: Its antigen is as yet unknown.

Sequencing was done on a sample of blood, either unsorted or a sorted T cell fraction (not recorded which). The rearrangement links TRBV2 to TRBJ2-1; D unclear. This clonotype originated in a male donor with ankylosing spondylitis or in good health (not recorded which). The CDR3 DNA reads TGTGCCAGCAGTGAGAGTACAGCTGTCAATGAGCAGTTCTTC. This codes for CASSESTAVNEQFF.